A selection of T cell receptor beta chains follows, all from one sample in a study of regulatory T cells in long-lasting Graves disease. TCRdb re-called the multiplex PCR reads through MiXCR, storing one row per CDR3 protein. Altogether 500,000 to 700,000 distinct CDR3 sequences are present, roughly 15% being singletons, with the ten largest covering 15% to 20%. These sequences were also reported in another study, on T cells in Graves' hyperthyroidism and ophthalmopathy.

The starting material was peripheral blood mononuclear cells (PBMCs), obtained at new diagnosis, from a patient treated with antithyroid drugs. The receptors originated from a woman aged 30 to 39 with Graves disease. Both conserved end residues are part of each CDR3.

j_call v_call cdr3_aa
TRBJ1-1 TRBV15 CATSRDRGGSTEAFF
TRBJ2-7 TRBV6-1 CASRGTSGRAYEQYF
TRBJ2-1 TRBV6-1 CASSDWGEPNNEQFF
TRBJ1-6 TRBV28 CASSPGDRRSPLHF
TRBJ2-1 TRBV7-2 CASSISTGNEQFF
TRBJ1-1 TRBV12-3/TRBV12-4 CASSRTEAFF
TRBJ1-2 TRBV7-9 CASRMTGQGYGYTF
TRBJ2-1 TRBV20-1 CRGQGDGTNFYNEQFF
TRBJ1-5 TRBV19 CASSDPMINQPQHF
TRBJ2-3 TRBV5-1 CASSLAGASTDTQYF
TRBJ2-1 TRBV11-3 CASSPDYTYNEQFF
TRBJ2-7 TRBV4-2 CASSQDKTSGFYEQYF
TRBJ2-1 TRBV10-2 CATQRVGGRGNEQFF
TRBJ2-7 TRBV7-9 CASSSRPGGSSYEQYF
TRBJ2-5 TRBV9 CASSVGGLRETQYF
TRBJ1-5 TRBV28 CASRYGRSNQPQHF
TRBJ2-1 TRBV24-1 CATSDLGSSYNEQFF
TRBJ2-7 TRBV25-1 CASSRDLPSYEQYF
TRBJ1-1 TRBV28 CASKFGGVNTEAFF
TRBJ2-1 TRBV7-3 CASSFWGIDEQFF
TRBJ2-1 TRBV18 CASSPPAGVSSNEQFF
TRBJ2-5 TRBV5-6 CASSLTGASQETQYF
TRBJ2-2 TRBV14 CASSVPGGQGRLGELFF
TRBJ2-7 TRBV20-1 CSARPGQAHEQYF
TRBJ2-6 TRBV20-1 CSARGITDSGANVLTF
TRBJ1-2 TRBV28 CASSSLTAYGYTF
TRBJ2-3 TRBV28 CASSLPPGGGATDTQYF
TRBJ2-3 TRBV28 CASTGPYLADTQYF
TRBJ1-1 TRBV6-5 CASSYSDAREAFF
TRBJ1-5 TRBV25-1 CASSETGGQPQHF
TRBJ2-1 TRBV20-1 CSADRLAGTAQSDNEQFF
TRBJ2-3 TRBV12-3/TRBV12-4 CASSLELAGGGGTQYF
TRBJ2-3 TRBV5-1 CASSLNRAGGDTQYF
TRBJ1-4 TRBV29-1 CSVEPMGDKYEKLFF
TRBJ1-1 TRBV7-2 CASSPGRETEAFF
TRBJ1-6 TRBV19 CASSMVSGRSNSPLHF
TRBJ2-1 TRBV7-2 CASRQDQSRYNEQFF
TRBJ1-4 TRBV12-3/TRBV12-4 CASSLWGGNEKLFF
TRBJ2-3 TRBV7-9 CASSLFGVADTQYF
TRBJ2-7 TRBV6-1 CASRSPASYEQYF
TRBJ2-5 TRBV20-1 CSASKGTGPGTQYF
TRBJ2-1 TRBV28 CASSLWGGGNEQFF
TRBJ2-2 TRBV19 CASKERFSGTGELFF
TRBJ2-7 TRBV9 CASSVGYGGGYEQYF
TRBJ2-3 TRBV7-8 CASSLGTIGSNTDTQYF
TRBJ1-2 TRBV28 CASSLLGMRGYTF
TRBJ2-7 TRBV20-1 CSAKNTSGIGYEQYF
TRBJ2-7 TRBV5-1 CASSRTSLGEQYF
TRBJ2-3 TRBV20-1 CSASPGAGGRGTDTQYF
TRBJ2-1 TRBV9 CASSASRTSGGYNEQFF
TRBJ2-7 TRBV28 CASSPRLAASYEQYF